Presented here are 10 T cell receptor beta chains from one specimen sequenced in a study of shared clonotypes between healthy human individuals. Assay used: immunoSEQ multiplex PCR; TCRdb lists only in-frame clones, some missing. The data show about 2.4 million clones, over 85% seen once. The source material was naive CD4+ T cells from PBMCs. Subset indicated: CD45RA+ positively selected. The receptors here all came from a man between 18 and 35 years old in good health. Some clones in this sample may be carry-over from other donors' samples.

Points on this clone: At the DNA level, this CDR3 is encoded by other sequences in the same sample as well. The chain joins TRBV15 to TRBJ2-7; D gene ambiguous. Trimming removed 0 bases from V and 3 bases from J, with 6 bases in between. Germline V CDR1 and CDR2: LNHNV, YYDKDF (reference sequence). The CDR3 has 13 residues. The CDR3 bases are TGTGCCACCAGCAGAGATCGCCTCTACGAGCAGTACTTC. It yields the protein CATSRDRLYEQYF.

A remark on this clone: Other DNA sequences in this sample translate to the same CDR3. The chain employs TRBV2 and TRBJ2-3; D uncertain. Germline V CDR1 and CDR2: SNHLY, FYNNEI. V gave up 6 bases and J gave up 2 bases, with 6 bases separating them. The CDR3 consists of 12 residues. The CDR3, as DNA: TGTGCCAGCAGCCTTGACACAGATACGCAGTATTTT. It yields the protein CASSLDTDTQYF. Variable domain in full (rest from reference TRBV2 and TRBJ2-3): EPEVTQTPSHQVTQMGQEVILRCVPISNHLYFYWYRQILGQKVEFLVSFYNNEISEKSEIFDDQFSVERPDGSNFTLKIRSTKLEDSAMYFCASSLDTDTQYFGPGTRLTVL.

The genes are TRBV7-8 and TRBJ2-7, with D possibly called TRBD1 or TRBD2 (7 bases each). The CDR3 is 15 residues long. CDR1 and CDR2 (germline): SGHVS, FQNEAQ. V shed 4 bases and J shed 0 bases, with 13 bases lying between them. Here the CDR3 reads CASSWKRDSSYEQYF. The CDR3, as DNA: TGTGCCAGCAGCTGGAAGCGGGACAGCTCCTACGAGCAGTACTTC.

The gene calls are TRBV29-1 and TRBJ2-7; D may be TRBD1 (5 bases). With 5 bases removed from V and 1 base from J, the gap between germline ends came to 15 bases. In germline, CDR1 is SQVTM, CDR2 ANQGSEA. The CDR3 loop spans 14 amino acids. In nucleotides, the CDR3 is TGCAGCGTTAGCAACCGACAGCGTTCCTACGAGCAGTACTTC. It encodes CSVSNRQRSYEQYF.

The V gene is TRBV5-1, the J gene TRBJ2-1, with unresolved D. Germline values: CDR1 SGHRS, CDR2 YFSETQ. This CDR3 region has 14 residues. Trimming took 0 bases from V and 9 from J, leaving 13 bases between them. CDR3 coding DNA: TGCGCCAGCAGCTTGGATAGTGGGGTCTCTGAGCAGTTCTTC. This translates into CASSLDSGVSEQFF.

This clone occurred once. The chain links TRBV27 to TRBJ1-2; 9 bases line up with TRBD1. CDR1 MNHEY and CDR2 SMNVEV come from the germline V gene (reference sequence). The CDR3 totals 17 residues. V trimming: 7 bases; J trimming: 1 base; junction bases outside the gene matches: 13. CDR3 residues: CASTRAPPTGGNYGYTF. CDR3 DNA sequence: TGTGCCAGCACGAGAGCCCCCCCGACAGGGGGTAACTATGGCTACACCTTC.

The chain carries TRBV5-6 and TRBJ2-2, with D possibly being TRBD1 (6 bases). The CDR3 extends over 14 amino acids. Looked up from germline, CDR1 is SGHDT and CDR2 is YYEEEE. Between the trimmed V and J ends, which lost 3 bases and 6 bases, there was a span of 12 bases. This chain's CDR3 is CASSSTGTPGELFF. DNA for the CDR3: TGTGCCAGCAGCTCCACAGGGACCCCCGGGGAGCTGTTTTTT.

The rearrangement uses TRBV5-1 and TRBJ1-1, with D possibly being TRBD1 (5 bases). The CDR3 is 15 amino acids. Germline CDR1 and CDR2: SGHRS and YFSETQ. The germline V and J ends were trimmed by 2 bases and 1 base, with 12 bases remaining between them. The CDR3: CASSFFGGSNTEAFF. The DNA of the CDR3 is TGCGCCAGCAGCTTCTTTGGGGGATCGAACACTGAAGCTTTCTTT. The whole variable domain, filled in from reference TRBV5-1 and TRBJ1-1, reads KAGVTQTPRYLIKTRGQQVTLSCSPISGHRSVSWYQQTPGQGLQFLFEYFSETQRNKGNFPGRFSGRQFSNSRSEMNVSTLELGDSALYLCASSFFGGSNTEAFFGQGTRLTVV.

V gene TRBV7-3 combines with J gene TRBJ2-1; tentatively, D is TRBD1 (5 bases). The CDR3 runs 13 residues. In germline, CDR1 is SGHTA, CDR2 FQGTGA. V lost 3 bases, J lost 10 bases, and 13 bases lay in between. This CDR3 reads CASSFLQGYEQFF. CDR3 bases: TGTGCCAGCAGCTTTCTGCAGGGATACGAGCAGTTCTTC.

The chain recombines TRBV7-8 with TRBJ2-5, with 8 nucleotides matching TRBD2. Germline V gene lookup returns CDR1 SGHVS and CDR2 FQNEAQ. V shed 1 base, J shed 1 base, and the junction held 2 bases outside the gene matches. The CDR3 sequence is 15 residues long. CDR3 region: CASSLGLAFQETQYF. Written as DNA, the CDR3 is TGTGCCAGCAGCTTAGGACTAGCGTTCCAAGAGACCCAGTACTTC.